A selection of T cell receptor beta chains follows, all from one sample in a study. TCRdb used MiXCR to reprocess the RT-PCR reads, holding one entry per CDR3 protein. There are hundreds of thousands of distinct CDR3 sequences in the sample; 14% occur only once, and roughly 4% lies in the top ten. The sequenced material came from memory CD4+ T cells from blood. The receptors here all came from a female donor in good health, serving as a healthy control. The CDR3 runs from the conserved cysteine through the conserved F or W.

>TRBV5-5|TRBJ2-2|15
CASSRTSDLTGELFF
>TRBV9|TRBJ2-3|17
CASSVAIGYQYADTQYF
>TRBV5-1|TRBJ2-3|15
CASANSGQSTDTQYF
>TRBV29-1|TRBJ2-3|15
CSVEGLADDTDTQYF
>TRBV7-6|TRBJ2-7|15
CASSTTSGRANEQYF
>TRBV5-4|TRBJ2-1|17
CASSLILDSPVKNIQFF
>TRBV7-2|TRBJ2-1|13
CASSPRVYNEQFF
>TRBV18|TRBJ2-1|17
CASSPSSGSRSYNEQFF
>TRBV24-1|TRBJ2-5|17
CATSDPLSGSLRETQYF
>TRBV28|TRBJ2-7|14
CASSLGQGANAQYF
>TRBV7-2|TRBJ2-1|15
CASSSAARQHNEQFF
>TRBV7-9|TRBJ1-1|14
CASRLEAGNTEAFF
>TRBV7-2|TRBJ2-2|13
CASSYPSTGELFF
>TRBV27|TRBJ2-3|15
CASRDGQLRTDTQYF
>TRBV5-1|TRBJ2-4|13
CASNLQGENIQYF
>TRBV5-1|TRBJ2-3|14
CASDRGLAGDTQYF
>TRBV12-3/TRBV12-4|TRBJ1-2|13
CASSRSRDGGYTF